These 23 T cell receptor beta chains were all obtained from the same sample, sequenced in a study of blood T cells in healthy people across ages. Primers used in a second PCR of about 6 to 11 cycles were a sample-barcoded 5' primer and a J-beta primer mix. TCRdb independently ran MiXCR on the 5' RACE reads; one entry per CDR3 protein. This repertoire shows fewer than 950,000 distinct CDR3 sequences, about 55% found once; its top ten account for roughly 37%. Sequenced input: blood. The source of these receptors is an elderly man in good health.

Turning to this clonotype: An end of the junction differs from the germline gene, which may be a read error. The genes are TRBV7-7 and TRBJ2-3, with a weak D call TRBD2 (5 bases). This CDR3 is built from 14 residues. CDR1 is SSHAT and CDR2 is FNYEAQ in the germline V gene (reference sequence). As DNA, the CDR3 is TGTGCTAGCAGCCGACGAGGGCAGGAAGATACGCAGTATTTT. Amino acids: CASSRRGQEDTQYF.

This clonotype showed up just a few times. Here the CDR3 DNA reads TGTGCCAGCAGCTTAACTAGCGGGAGTTTCCACGAGCAGTACTTC. Residues: CASSLTSGSFHEQYF. The chain links TRBV7-2 to TRBJ2-5, with 11 nucleotides matching TRBD2. The better agreement between TRBJ2-7 and the DNA end casts doubt on the J call. Germline CDR1 and CDR2: SGHTA and FQGNSA. The CDR3 is 15 amino acids.

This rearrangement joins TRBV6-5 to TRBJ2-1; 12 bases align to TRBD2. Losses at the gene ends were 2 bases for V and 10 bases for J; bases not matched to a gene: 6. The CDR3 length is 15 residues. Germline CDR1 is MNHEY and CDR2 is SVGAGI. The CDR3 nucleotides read TGTGCCAGCAGTTACGGAGGACTAGCGGGATACGAGCAGTTCTTC. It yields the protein CASSYGGLAGYEQFF.

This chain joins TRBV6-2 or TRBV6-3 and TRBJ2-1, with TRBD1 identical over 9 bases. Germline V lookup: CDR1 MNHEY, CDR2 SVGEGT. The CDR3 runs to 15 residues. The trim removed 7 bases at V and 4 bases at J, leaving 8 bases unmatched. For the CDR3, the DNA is TGTGCCAGCACAACAGGACAGGGGTTATACAATGAGCAGTTCTTC. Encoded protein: CASTTGQGLYNEQFF.

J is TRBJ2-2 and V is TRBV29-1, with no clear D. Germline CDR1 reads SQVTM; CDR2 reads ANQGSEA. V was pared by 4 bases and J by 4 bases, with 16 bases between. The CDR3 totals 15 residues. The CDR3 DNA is TGCAGCGTTGGATTCAACGGCCTCCCCACCGGGGAGCTGTTTTTT. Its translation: CSVGFNGLPTGELFF.

CDR3 bases: TGCAGCGTTGGGGAGCAGCCCCAGCATTTT. Its translation: CSVGEQPQHF. The J gene is TRBJ1-5, the V gene TRBV29-1; D gene uncertain. V shed 4 bases and J shed 7 bases, with 5 bases lying between them. CDR3 size: 10 residues. CDR1 is SQVTM and CDR2 is ANQGSEA in the germline V gene. Full variable domain (missing parts from reference TRBV29-1 and TRBJ1-5): SAVISQKPSRDICQRGTSLTIQCQVDSQVTMMFWYRQQPGQSLTLIATANQGSEATYESGFVIDKFPISRPNLTFSTLTVSNMSPEDSSIYLCSVGEQPQHFGDGTRLSIL.

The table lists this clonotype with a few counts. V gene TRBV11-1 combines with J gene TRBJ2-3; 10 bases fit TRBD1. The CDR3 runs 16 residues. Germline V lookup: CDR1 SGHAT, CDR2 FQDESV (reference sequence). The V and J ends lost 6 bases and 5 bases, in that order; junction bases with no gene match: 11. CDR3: CASRTGQGLQRDTQYF. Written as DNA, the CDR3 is TGTGCCAGCAGAACGGGACAGGGGCTACAGAGAGATACGCAGTATTTT.

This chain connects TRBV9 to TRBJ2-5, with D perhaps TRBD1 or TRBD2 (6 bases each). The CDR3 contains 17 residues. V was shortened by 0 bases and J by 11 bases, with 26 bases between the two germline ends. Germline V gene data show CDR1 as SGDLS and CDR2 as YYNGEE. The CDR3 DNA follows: TGTGCCAGCAGCGTAGCCCTCGGGAGCCCCGGGGACAATGAGCAGTACTTC. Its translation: CASSVALGSPGDNEQYF.

CDR3 nucleotides: TGCAGTGCGAGGGATACTAGCGGGAGCCCAGATACGCAGTATTTT. Its translation: CSARDTSGSPDTQYF. The chain combines TRBV20-1 with TRBJ2-3; TRBD2 matches at 11 bases. With V trimmed by 6 bases and J by 4 bases, 9 bases remained unmatched. This CDR3 is 15 amino acids long. Germline values: CDR1 DFQATT, CDR2 SNEGSKA (reference sequence).

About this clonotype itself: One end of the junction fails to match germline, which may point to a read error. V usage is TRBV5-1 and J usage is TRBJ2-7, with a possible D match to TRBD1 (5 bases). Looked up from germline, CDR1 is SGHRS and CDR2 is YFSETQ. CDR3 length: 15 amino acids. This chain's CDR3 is CSSSFWGLGPYEQYF. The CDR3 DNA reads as TGCTCCAGCAGCTTCTGGGGCCTGGGGCCCTACGAGCAGTACTTC. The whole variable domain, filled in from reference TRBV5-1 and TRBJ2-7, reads KAGVTQTPRYLIKTRGQQVTLSCSPISGHRSVSWYQQTPGQGLQFLFEYFSETQRNKGNFPGRFSGRQFSNSRSEMNVSTLELGDSALYLCSSSFWGLGPYEQYFGPGTRLTVT.

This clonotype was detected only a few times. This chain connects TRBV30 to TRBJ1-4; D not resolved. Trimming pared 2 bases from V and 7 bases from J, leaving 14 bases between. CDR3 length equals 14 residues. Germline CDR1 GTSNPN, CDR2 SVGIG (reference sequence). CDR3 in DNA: TGTGCCTGGAGTACGGAGGGTATTAGTGAAAAACTGTTTTTT. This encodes CAWSTEGISEKLFF.

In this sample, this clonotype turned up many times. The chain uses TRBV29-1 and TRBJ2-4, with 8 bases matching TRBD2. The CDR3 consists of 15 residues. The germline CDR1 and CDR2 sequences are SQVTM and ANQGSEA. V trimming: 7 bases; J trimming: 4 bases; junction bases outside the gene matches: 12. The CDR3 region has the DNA TGCAGCGCGGAGGCGGCCGGGAGGGTTAAAAACATTCAGTACTTC. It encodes CSAEAAGRVKNIQYF.

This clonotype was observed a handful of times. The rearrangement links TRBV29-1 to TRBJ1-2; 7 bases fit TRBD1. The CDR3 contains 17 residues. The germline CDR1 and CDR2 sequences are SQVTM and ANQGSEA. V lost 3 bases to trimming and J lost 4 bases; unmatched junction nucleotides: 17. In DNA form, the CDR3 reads TGCAGCGTTGACCGGGCCAGGGGGGATTTACACGGCTATGGCTACACCTTC. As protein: CSVDRARGDLHGYGYTF.

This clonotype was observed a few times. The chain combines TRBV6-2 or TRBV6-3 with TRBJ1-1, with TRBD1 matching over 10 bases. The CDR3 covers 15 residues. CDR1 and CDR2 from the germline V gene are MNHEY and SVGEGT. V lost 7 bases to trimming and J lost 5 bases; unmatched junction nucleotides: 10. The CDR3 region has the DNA TGTGCCAGCACCGGAGCCGGGACAGGGGTTACTGAAGCTTTCTTT. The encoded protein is CASTGAGTGVTEAFF.

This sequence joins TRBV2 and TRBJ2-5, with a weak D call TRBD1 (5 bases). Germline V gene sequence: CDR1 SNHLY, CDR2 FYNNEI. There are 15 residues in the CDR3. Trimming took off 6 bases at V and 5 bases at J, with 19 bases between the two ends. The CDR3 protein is CASRGQGLGEETQYF. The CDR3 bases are TGTGCCAGCAGAGGGCAGGGCCTTGGTGAGGAGACCCAGTACTTC.

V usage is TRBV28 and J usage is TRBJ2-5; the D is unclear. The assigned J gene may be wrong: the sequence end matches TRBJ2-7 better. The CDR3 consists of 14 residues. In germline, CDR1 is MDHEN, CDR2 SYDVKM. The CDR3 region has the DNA TGTGCCAGCAGTTTAACCAGGCCTCCCCACGAGCAGTACTTC. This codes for CASSLTRPPHEQYF.

As DNA, the CDR3 is TGTGCTAGTGGTTTGCCCTGGACTAGCGGGAGGAATGAGCAGTTCTTC. Encoded protein: CASGLPWTSGRNEQFF. The chain recombines TRBV12-5 with TRBJ2-1; 14 positions agree with TRBD2. This CDR3 is built from 16 residues. V lost 2 bases to trimming and J lost 7 bases; unmatched junction nucleotides: 4. CDR1 LGHNT and CDR2 FRNRAP come from the germline V gene.

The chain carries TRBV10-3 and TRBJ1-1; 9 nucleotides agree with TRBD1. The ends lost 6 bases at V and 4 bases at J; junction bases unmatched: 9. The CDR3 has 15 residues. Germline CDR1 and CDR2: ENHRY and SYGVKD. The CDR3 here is CAISGYPGQGTEAFF. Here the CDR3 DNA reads TGTGCCATCAGCGGATACCCGGGACAGGGCACTGAAGCTTTCTTT.

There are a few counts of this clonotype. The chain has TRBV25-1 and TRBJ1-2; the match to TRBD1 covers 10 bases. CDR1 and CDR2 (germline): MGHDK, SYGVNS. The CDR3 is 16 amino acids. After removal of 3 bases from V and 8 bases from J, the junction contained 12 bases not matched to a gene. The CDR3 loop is CASSDPGTGVAGGYTF. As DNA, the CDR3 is TGTGCCAGCAGTGACCCCGGGACAGGGGTCGCCGGGGGCTACACCTTC.

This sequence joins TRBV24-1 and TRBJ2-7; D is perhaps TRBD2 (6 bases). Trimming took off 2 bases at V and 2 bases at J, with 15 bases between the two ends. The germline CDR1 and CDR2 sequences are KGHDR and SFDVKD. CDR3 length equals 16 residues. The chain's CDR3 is CATSDSGGVGPYEQYF. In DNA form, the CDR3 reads TGTGCCACCAGTGATTCTGGAGGGGTAGGGCCCTACGAGCAGTACTTC.

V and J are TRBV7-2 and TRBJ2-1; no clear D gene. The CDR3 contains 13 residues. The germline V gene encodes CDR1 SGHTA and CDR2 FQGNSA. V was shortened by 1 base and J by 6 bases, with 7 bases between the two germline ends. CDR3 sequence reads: CASSLERSNEQFF. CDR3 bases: TGTGCCAGCAGCTTAGAAAGAAGCAATGAGCAGTTCTTC.

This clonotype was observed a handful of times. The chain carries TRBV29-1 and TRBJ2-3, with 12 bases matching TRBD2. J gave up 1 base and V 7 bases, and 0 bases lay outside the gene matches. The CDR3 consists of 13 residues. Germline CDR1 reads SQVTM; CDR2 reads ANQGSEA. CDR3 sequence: CSGLAGGTDTQYF. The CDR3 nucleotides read TGCAGCGGACTAGCGGGAGGCACAGATACGCAGTATTTT.

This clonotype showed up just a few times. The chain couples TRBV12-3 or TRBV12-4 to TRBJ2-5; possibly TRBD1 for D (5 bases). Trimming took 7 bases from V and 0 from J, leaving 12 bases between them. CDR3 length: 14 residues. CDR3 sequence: CASTQGANQETQYF. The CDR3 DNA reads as TGTGCCAGCACTCAAGGGGCGAACCAAGAGACCCAGTACTTC.